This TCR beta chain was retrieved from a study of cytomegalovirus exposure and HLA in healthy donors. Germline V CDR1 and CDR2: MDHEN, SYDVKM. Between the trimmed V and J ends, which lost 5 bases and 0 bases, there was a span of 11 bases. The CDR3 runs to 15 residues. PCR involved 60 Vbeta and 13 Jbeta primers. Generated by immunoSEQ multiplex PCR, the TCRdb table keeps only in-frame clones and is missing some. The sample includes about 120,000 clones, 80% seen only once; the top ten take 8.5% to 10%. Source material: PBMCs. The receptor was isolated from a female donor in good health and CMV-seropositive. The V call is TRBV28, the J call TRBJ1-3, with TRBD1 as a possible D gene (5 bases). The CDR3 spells CASSPLGGSGNTIYF. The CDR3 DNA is TGTGCCAGCAGTCCCCTCGGGGGCTCTGGAAACACCATATATTTT. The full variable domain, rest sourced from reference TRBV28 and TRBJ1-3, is DVKVTQSSRYLVKRTGEKVFLECVQDMDHENMFWYRQDPGLGLRLIYFSYDVKMKEKGDIPEGYSVSREKKERFSLILESASTNQTSMYLCASSPLGGSGNTIYFGEGSWLTVV.